This is a list of T cell receptor beta chains from one sample in a study of cytomegalovirus exposure and HLA in healthy donors. The repertoire was sequenced with immunoSEQ multiplex PCR; TCRdb's copy has only in-frame clones and lacks some. Of under 85,000 clones in the sample, roughly three quarters were seen once. The sample comprised PBMCs. The receptors here all came from a woman aged 40 to 49 in good health and CMV-seropositive. CDR3s leave out the opening cysteine and the closing phenylalanine or tryptophan. Fields, in order: J gene, V gene, CDR3 protein.

j_call: TRBJ2-1; v_call: TRBV7-3; cdr3_aa: ASSFGQGHNEQF
j_call: NA; v_call: TRBV6-6; cdr3_aa: ASSTGTGSTYEQY
j_call: TRBJ2-7; v_call: TRBV4-1; cdr3_aa: ASSPMGTATSYEQY
j_call: TRBJ2-1; v_call: TRBV2; cdr3_aa: ASSHRLAGGYEQF
j_call: TRBJ1-1; v_call: TRBV15; cdr3_aa: ATSRDGALTEAF
j_call: TRBJ2-5; v_call: TRBV2; cdr3_aa: ASSRDSGTQY
j_call: TRBJ1-5; v_call: TRBV7-2; cdr3_aa: ASSLGQGGQPQH
j_call: TRBJ2-5; v_call: TRBV5-1; cdr3_aa: ASSADSQGPQKTQY
j_call: TRBJ1-2; v_call: TRBV5-8; cdr3_aa: ASSLGGVESYT
j_call: TRBJ2-5; v_call: TRBV7-9; cdr3_aa: ASSMGLAPIQETQY
j_call: TRBJ1-2; v_call: TRBV30; cdr3_aa: VPRKGGNGYT
j_call: TRBJ2-4; v_call: TRBV2; cdr3_aa: ASSEAPGTGRAKNIQY
j_call: TRBJ2-1; v_call: TRBV28; cdr3_aa: ASRSGTSYNEQF
j_call: TRBJ2-1; v_call: TRBV7-8; cdr3_aa: ASSTGTAYNEQF
j_call: TRBJ2-2; v_call: TRBV25-1; cdr3_aa: ASLRTGTGELF
j_call: TRBJ1-6; v_call: TRBV9; cdr3_aa: ASSVVADFNSPLH
j_call: TRBJ1-1; v_call: TRBV9; cdr3_aa: ASSGPNMNTEAF
j_call: TRBJ2-1; v_call: TRBV29-1; cdr3_aa: SVEGASGYYNEQF
j_call: TRBJ2-7; v_call: TRBV5-6; cdr3_aa: ASLQSYRGRREQY
j_call: TRBJ2-2; v_call: TRBV10-3; cdr3_aa: AISEVAGGSGELF
j_call: TRBJ1-5; v_call: TRBV6-5; cdr3_aa: ASGQGNQPQH
j_call: TRBJ1-2; v_call: TRBV4-1; cdr3_aa: ASSPAGRGRANYGYT
j_call: TRBJ2-3; v_call: TRBV6-1; cdr3_aa: ASSEVGWTSGGISTDTQY
j_call: TRBJ2-7; v_call: TRBV9; cdr3_aa: ASSVDAGGIYEQY
j_call: TRBJ2-7; v_call: TRBV5-1; cdr3_aa: ASKSTTGASSYEQY
j_call: TRBJ2-7; v_call: TRBV30; cdr3_aa: AWSSGQGYEQY
j_call: TRBJ2-5; v_call: TRBV19; cdr3_aa: ASSIDLRGAQETQY
j_call: TRBJ1-1; v_call: TRBV2; cdr3_aa: ASSAQGQGVGGRGTEAF
j_call: TRBJ1-2; v_call: TRBV30; cdr3_aa: AWSSWQGNQYGYT
j_call: TRBJ2-5; v_call: TRBV7-9; cdr3_aa: ASSGGTSGLETQY
j_call: TRBJ1-5; v_call: TRBV7-6; cdr3_aa: ASSLREGDSPQH
j_call: TRBJ1-4; v_call: TRBV18; cdr3_aa: ASFGTGTSNEKLF
j_call: TRBJ2-2; v_call: TRBV12-5; cdr3_aa: ASGLVAGGYTGELF
j_call: TRBJ1-5; v_call: TRBV5-6; cdr3_aa: ASSQGWGLSNQPQH
j_call: TRBJ1-2; v_call: TRBV6-6; cdr3_aa: ASSYSAGYYGYT
j_call: TRBJ2-2; v_call: TRBV30; cdr3_aa: AWSVPGGDEAGELF
j_call: TRBJ2-3; v_call: TRBV30; cdr3_aa: ACREGFSTDTQY
j_call: TRBJ2-2; v_call: TRBV21-1; cdr3_aa: ASSLQVYSNTGELF
j_call: TRBJ1-4; v_call: TRBV2; cdr3_aa: ASSERGGEKLF
j_call: TRBJ2-5; v_call: TRBV5-1; cdr3_aa: ASSLAPSGQETQY
j_call: TRBJ1-2; v_call: TRBV9; cdr3_aa: ASSGQVNYGYT
j_call: TRBJ2-7; v_call: TRBV5-1; cdr3_aa: ASRTGTGVSYEQY
j_call: TRBJ1-1; v_call: TRBV2; cdr3_aa: ASSGQWNTEAF
j_call: TRBJ1-2; v_call: TRBV6-5; cdr3_aa: ASNPDYGVSGGYT
j_call: TRBJ2-3; v_call: TRBV11-1; cdr3_aa: ASSQSVGGSGVDTQY
j_call: TRBJ2-2; v_call: TRBV14; cdr3_aa: ASSPRTSGTHTGELF
j_call: TRBJ2-6; v_call: TRBV30; cdr3_aa: AWKLRGANVLT
j_call: TRBJ1-5; v_call: TRBV7-8; cdr3_aa: ASSLARRTGAGQPQH
j_call: TRBJ2-2; v_call: TRBV30; cdr3_aa: AWSRGPTRGGELF
j_call: TRBJ2-2; v_call: TRBV7-8; cdr3_aa: ASSLGGGSSVTTNTGELF